Listed below are T cell receptor beta chains from one sample, sequenced in a study of cytomegalovirus exposure and HLA in healthy donors. Measured with immunoSEQ multiplex PCR; TCRdb has only the in-frame clones, and not every one. The data contain under 200,000 clones, 86% of them singletons. The material sequenced was PBMCs. The receptors were sampled from a woman in her twenties or thirties in good health and CMV-seronegative. Each CDR3 is given with its conserved first and last residue. A D gene is named only where the DNA matches it firmly. Only part of the rows carry a size: once, few, many, or a class if the clone is expanded.

size: .
J: TRBJ2-7
V: TRBV29-1
D: .
CDR3: CSVDGPGQDEQYF
DNA: TGCAGCGTTGATGGTCCAGGGCAGGACGAGCAGTACTTC

size: .
J: TRBJ2-5
V: TRBV28
D: TRBD2
CDR3: CASSDISGARGETQYF
DNA: TGTGCCAGCAGTGACATCAGCGGGGCCCGCGGCGAGACCCAGTACTTC

size: .
J: TRBJ2-2
V: TRBV28
D: .
CDR3: CASSNSPTGELFF
DNA: TGTGCCAGCAGTAACAGCCCCACCGGGGAGCTGTTTTTT

size: once
J: TRBJ2-3
V: TRBV5-1
D: TRBD2
CDR3: CASSLFRLAGGMVDTQYF
DNA: TGCGCCAGCAGCTTGTTCCGACTAGCGGGGGGGATGGTAGATACGCAGTATTTT

size: .
J: TRBJ2-7
V: TRBV6-1
D: TRBD1
CDR3: CASSDPPGTGSYEQYF
DNA: TGTGCCAGCAGTGACCCTCCCGGGACAGGTTCTTACGAGCAGTACTTC

size: .
J: TRBJ2-7
V: TRBV6-5
D: .
CDR3: CASRPRSSYEQYF
DNA: TGTGCCAGCAGACCCCGGAGCTCCTACGAGCAGTACTTC

size: .
J: TRBJ2-1
V: TRBV7-2
D: TRBD2
CDR3: CASSFGTRRVF
DNA: TGTGCCAGCAGCTTCGGGACTAGGAGGGTCTTC

size: once
J: TRBJ1-5
V: TRBV10-1
D: .
CDR3: CASSERAKGSNQPQHF
DNA: TGCGCCAGCAGTGAGCGGGCGAAGGGGAGCAATCAGCCCCAGCATTTT

size: .
J: TRBJ2-6
V: TRBV7-3
D: .
CDR3: CASSSKVTGTGANVLTF
DNA: TGTGCCAGCAGCTCCAAGGTAACCGGGACAGGGGCCAACGTCCTGACTTTC

size: .
J: TRBJ1-1
V: TRBV5-1
D: TRBD1
CDR3: CASSPDRIDTEAFF
DNA: TGCGCCAGCAGCCCGGACAGGATCGACACTGAAGCTTTCTTT

size: .
J: TRBJ2-3
V: TRBV7-9
D: TRBD1
CDR3: CASSLGDRSSTDTQYF
DNA: TGTGCCAGCAGCTTGGGGGACAGGTCTAGCACAGATACGCAGTATTTT